This T cell receptor beta chain was recovered during a study of OX40 agonist ivuxolimab in advanced cancers. Study context: Head and neck, renal cell, melanoma or hepatocellular carcinoma were the cancers that dose-escalation patients had. Study-wide findings and caveats: Specificity for antigen went undetermined in the expanded peripheral T cells. At 0.1 to 3.0 mg/kg and by week 6, clonal expansion occurred in CD4+ and CD8+ blood T cells.

Systemic immunosuppression or autoimmune disease history was grounds to exclude patients. This CDR3 has 18 residues. Turning to this clone: The antigen remains unidentified.

Sequencing used immunoSEQ multiplex PCR; TCRdb keeps in-frame clones, though not all of them. Of under 80,000 clones detected, about nine tenths appear once; the ten largest clones hold 4% to 5%. The V and J genes are TRBV21-1 and TRBJ2-6. TRBV21-1 is noted as a pseudogene. This sequence originates from an adult with an advanced solid tumor such as melanoma, head and neck, liver or kidney cancer. Sample: CD4+ or CD8+ T cells sorted from blood, taken in a trial of the OX40 agonist ivuxolimab. The CDR3 reads CASSKESPGTSGANVLTF. In DNA, the CDR3 is TGTGCCAGCAGCAAAGAAAGCCCAGGGACCTCTGGGGCCAACGTCCTGACTTTC.